Described below is a single T cell receptor beta chain sequence and its context. This clonotype has more than one count but fewer than ten. Which antigen it targets is not known. Germline is not matched at one junction end, which may reflect a read error. Receptor libraries were prepared by 5' RACE. Instrument used: Illumina HiSeq 2500. A second PCR of 7 to 11 cycles was performed with a sample-barcoded 5' primer and a J-beta primer mix. A template-switch 5' adaptor carrying 12 random nucleotides introduced a unique molecular identifier onto each TCR beta cDNA molecule. Each sample yielded at least 2.5 million CDR3-containing paired-end reads. First-strand cDNA synthesis was performed from all RNA using the Mint cDNA synthesis kit, with priming by a TRBC-specific oligonucleotide. All cDNA was treated with uracil-DNA glycosylase and then went through a first 18-cycle PCR with the universal primers M1SS and BC2_uni_R. Concerning the study's data processing: Each sample was normalized by randomly selecting 1 million high-quality reads, each carrying a distinct molecular identifier. Instead of being binned into consensus sequences, reads with shared molecular identifiers were discarded. MiTCR, with a Q25 quality threshold and the strictest error-elimination algorithm, was used for CDR3 identification, clonotype clustering and error correction. A nonparametric unseen species model using Euler transformation provided a lower-bound estimate of total TCR beta diversity. TCRdb trimmed the raw reads at Q25, called clones with MiXCR and kept productive beta chains. Each record represents a unique CDR3 protein, reported with the most common genes and DNA among its rows. TCRdb, not the original authors, processed these V and J calls. Counted in this sample were about 800,000 distinct CDR3 sequences; more than 20% of them appeared once. Under 4.5% of the sample belongs to the ten largest clones.

The data stem from a study of blood T cells in healthy people across ages (dated by TCRdb to between 2015 and 2017). Context from the whole study: In model experiments, roughly one uniquely barcoded TCR beta cDNA molecule per two T cells was captured by template switching. To track age-related changes in TCR beta repertoire diversity, the study relied on deep sequencing normalized with unique cDNA molecular identifiers. The donors were split into four age groups: young (average 16 years), middle-aged (39), aged (more than 60) and long-lived (under 90). The study analyzed two additional independent replicas of 1 million unique cDNA reads from the same blood draw for two donors, one aged 18 to 29 and one aged 80 or older. Broader findings and caveats from the paper: Compared with the aged group, more naive CD4+ T cells, fewer expanded clones and increased TCR diversity were shown by the long-lived group, suggesting age selection. Because the CMV infection status of the donors was unknown, age-related changes in expanded clonotypes may potentially have been confounded. As age increased, observed TCR beta diversity per million T cells dropped in a roughly linear way, and a significant reduction was already evident by age 40. Estimates of total diversity based on one million sequenced T cells were considered lower bounds and underestimates. Conclusive comparison of naive and antigen-experienced compartments was prevented by the profiling of bulk unsorted PBMCs. The percentage of naive T cells measured by flow cytometry correlated strongly with observed TCR beta diversity.

The donors were a few dozen Caucasian individuals from Russia, aged 6 to 90 years, who were systemically healthy. About 9.6 milliliters of peripheral blood were collected from each donor into EDTA-treated Vacutainer tubes. Ficoll-Paque density-gradient centrifugation was used to isolate PBMCs, with at least 7 million obtained per sample. Total RNA was extracted from PBMCs with Trizol reagent, with at least 6 micrograms obtained per sample. For every donor, an aliquot of PBMCs went through flow cytometry to measure the percentages of naive CD45RAhigh/CD27high T cells. The CDR3 runs 13 amino acids, cysteine and phenylalanine included. Solely the CDR3 DNA is kept, with 39 bases framed from the first base. Looking up the germline V gene yields CDR1 SQVTM and CDR2 ANQGSEA. In addition, the sample was reused for a study of T cells of mothers and their children. The second study also describes: The donors were nine systemically healthy Caucasian individuals, made up of three mothers and their six children. cDNA synthesis consumed the entire amount of extracted RNA, loaded at around 1.5 ug RNA in each 15 ul reaction. In the second PCR, sample barcodes and 2-4 random nucleotides were introduced via the M1S primer. Over 8.5 million TCR beta CDR3 reads came from each mother, compared with several million reads from each child. Thymic selection similarly shapes TCR recombination output in related and unrelated pairs, with minor effect from inherited differences. Normalized repertoire overlap was always found to be slightly, but never significantly, higher in related mother-child pairs than in unrelated mother-child pairs. Persistent microchimeric T cell clones were not detected, at a sensitivity of 85 to 100 clones per million clonotypes. In the study, deep NGS was used to compare the TCR beta repertoires of mothers and children, and features distinguishing related mother-child pairs from unrelated individuals were sought. On average, the children were about 10 +/- 4 years old, while the mothers were approximately 40 +/- 4 years old. After adapter ligation was performed with NEBNext reagents, the libraries were sequenced on an Illumina HiSeq 2000 with 100+100 nt paired-end reads. To prevent cross-contamination, the mother and child libraries were prepared one month apart and sequenced in separate runs. For each donor, somewhere between roughly 500,000 and 2,100,000 distinct TCR beta clonotypes were identified. Naive TCR beta clonotypes were estimated from low-frequency clonotypes matched to each donor's FACS-determined naive share, without sorting.

The receptor's source is a boy aged 5 to 17 in good health. Input material: blood. This chain is built from TRBV29-1 and TRBJ1-1; matching of 5 bases hints at TRBD1 as the D gene. The DNA sequence is given as TGCAGCGTTGACTTCAAGGGGAACGCTGAAGCTTTCTTT. This gives the protein CSVDFKGNAEAFF.